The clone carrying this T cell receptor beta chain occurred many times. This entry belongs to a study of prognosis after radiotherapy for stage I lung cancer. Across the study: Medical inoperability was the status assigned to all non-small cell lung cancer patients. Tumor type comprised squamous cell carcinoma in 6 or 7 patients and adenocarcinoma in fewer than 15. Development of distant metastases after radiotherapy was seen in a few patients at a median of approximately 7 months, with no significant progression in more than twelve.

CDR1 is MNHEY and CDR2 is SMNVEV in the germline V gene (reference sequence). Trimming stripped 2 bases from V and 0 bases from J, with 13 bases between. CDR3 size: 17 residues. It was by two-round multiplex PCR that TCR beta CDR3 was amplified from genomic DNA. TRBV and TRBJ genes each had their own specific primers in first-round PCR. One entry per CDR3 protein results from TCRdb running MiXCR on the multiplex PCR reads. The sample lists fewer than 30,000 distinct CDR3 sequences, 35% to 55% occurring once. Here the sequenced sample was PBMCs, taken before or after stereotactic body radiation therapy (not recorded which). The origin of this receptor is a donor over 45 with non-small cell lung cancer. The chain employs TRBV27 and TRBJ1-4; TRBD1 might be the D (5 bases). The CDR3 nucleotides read TGTGCCAGCAGTTTAAGCAGGGCTCAAGCAACTAATGAAAAACTGTTTTTT. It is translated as CASSLSRAQATNEKLFF.